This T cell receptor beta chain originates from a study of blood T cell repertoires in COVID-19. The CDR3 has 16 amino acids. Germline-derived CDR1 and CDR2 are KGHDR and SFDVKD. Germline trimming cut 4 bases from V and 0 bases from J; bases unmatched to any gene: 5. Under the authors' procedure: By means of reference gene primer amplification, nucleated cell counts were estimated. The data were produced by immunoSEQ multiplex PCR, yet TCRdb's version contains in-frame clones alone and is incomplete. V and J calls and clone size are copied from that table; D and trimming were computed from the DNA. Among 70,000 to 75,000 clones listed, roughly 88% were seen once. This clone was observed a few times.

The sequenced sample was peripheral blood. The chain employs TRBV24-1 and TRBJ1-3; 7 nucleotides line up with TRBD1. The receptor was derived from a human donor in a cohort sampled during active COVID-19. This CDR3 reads CATSDGQAYSGNTIYF. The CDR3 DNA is TGTGCCACCAGTGACGGACAGGCCTACTCTGGAAACACCATATATTTT.